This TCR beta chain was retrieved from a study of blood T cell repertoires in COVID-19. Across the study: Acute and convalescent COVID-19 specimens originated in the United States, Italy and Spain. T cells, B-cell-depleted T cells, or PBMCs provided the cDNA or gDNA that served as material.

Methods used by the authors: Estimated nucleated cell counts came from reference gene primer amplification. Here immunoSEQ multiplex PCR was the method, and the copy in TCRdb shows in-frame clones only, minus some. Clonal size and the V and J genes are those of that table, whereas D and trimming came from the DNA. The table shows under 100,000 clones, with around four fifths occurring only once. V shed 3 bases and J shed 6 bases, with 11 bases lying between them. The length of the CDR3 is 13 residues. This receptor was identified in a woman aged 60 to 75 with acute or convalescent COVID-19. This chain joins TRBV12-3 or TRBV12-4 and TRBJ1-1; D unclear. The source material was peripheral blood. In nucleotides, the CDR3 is TGTGCCAGCAGTTTGGGTAGCGGCGCTGAAGCTTTCTTT. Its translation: CASSLGSGAEAFF.